This note documents a single T cell receptor (beta chain) sequence. The antigen is unknown. With V trimmed by 6 bases and J by 4 bases, 11 bases remained unmatched. The CDR3 is made up of 15 amino acids. Looked up from germline, CDR1 is MDHEN and CDR2 is SYDVKM. The entry originates in a study of cytomegalovirus exposure and HLA in healthy donors. Study-wide background: The approximately 130 validation repertoires were reported in a later analysis to have been generated on the same platform as the approximately 700 first-cohort repertoires. Whole-study results and caveats: It was reported that the classifier diagnosed cytomegalovirus status with high specificity and sensitivity in both the original and validation cohorts. Under in vitro conditions, a few CMV-associated chains were confirmed as specific for CMV antigens.

Sequencing was performed with immunoSEQ multiplex PCR; in TCRdb, only in-frame clones are kept and a portion is missing. Of some 120,000 clones detected, over 85% appear once; the ten largest clones hold 1.5% to 2%. V and J are TRBV28 and TRBJ1-2; 7 positions match TRBD1. Sequencing used PBMCs. The TCR originated in a woman between 18 and 29 years old in good health and CMV-seronegative. CDR3 protein: CASSSGGGFSYGYTF. The CDR3 region has the DNA TGTGCCAGCAGCTCGGGAGGGGGCTTCAGCTATGGCTACACCTTC.